These T cell receptor beta chains were read from a single sample in a study of blood T cell repertoires in COVID-19. TCRdb keeps only in-frame clones here, not all; method: immunoSEQ multiplex PCR. The data contain roughly 250,000 clones, 80% to 90% of them singletons. Sequences were obtained from PBMCs or T cells enriched from blood (not recorded which). The receptors come from a man in his forties who had recovered from COVID-19. The CDR3 runs from the conserved cysteine through the conserved F or W. The D gene is left open where the match is weak. Size tells how often a clone was seen (once, few, many) or the class of an expanded clone, and some rows leave it out.

clone size: .; V gene: TRBV15; CDR3 length: 16; J gene: TRBJ2-4; D gene: TRBD2; CDR3 DNA: TGTGCCACCAGCAGAGTAACCCAATCTAGCGGGAACATTCAGTACTTC; CDR3 protein: CATSRVTQSSGNIQYF
clone size: .; V gene: TRBV13; CDR3 length: 12; J gene: TRBJ1-2; D gene: .; CDR3 DNA: TGTGCCAGCAGCTTTCTTAACTATGGCTACACCTTC; CDR3 protein: CASSFLNYGYTF
clone size: .; V gene: TRBV4-3; CDR3 length: 19; J gene: TRBJ2-4; D gene: TRBD1; CDR3 DNA: TGCGCCAGCAGCCAAGGGACAGGGGCGATTAGATTAGCCAAAAACATTCAGTACTTC; CDR3 protein: CASSQGTGAIRLAKNIQYF
clone size: .; V gene: TRBV9; CDR3 length: 14; J gene: TRBJ2-2; D gene: .; CDR3 DNA: TGTGCCAGCAGTGGCGGGCAGAACACCGGGGAGCTGTTTTTT; CDR3 protein: CASSGGQNTGELFF
clone size: .; V gene: TRBV6-5; CDR3 length: 15; J gene: TRBJ2-2; D gene: .; CDR3 DNA: TGTGCCAGCAGAAAAACGACAGGGAACACCGGGGAGCTGTTTTTT; CDR3 protein: CASRKTTGNTGELFF
clone size: .; V gene: TRBV19; CDR3 length: 12; J gene: TRBJ1-5; D gene: TRBD1; CDR3 DNA: TGTGCCAGCGGGACAGCGGATCAGCCCCAGCATTTT; CDR3 protein: CASGTADQPQHF
clone size: .; V gene: TRBV4-3; CDR3 length: 15; J gene: TRBJ1-3; D gene: .; CDR3 DNA: TGCGCCAGCAGCCAAGTATTAGACTCTGGAAACACCATATATTTT; CDR3 protein: CASSQVLDSGNTIYF
clone size: few; V gene: TRBV11-2; CDR3 length: 15; J gene: TRBJ1-5; D gene: TRBD1; CDR3 DNA: TGTGCCAGCAGCTTATCGACAGGGTTCAATCAGCCCCAGCATTTT; CDR3 protein: CASSLSTGFNQPQHF
clone size: once; V gene: TRBV2; CDR3 length: 16; J gene: TRBJ2-5; D gene: TRBD2; CDR3 DNA: TGTGCCAGCAGAGAGACTAGCTTTTCACTTGTAGGGACCCAGTACTTC; CDR3 protein: CASRETSFSLVGTQYF
clone size: .; V gene: TRBV14; CDR3 length: 16; J gene: TRBJ2-1; D gene: TRBD2; CDR3 DNA: TGTGCCAGCAGCCAAGTAGTAGCGGGCGGTTACAATGAGCAGTTCTTC; CDR3 protein: CASSQVVAGGYNEQFF
clone size: .; V gene: TRBV19; CDR3 length: 15; J gene: TRBJ1-5; D gene: .; CDR3 DNA: TGTGCCAGTAGTATCGTTCAGGGATGGAATCAGCCCCAGCATTTT; CDR3 protein: CASSIVQGWNQPQHF
clone size: once; V gene: TRBV30; CDR3 length: 11; J gene: TRBJ1-6; D gene: TRBD1; CDR3 DNA: TGTGCCACAGGGACAGCCTCACCCCTCCACTTT; CDR3 protein: CATGTASPLHF
clone size: .; V gene: TRBV13; CDR3 length: 12; J gene: TRBJ2-7; D gene: .; CDR3 DNA: TGTGCCAGCAGCTTAAACCTAGGCGAGCAGTACTTC; CDR3 protein: CASSLNLGEQYF
clone size: .; V gene: TRBV27; CDR3 length: 13; J gene: TRBJ1-1; D gene: .; CDR3 DNA: TGTGCCAGCAGCTATAATTTGGACACTGAAGCTTTCTTT; CDR3 protein: CASSYNLDTEAFF
clone size: once; V gene: TRBV19; CDR3 length: 15; J gene: TRBJ2-2; D gene: .; CDR3 DNA: TGTGCCAGTAGTAGGTATGCAGGGAACACCGGGGAGCTGTTTTTT; CDR3 protein: CASSRYAGNTGELFF
clone size: .; V gene: TRBV27; CDR3 length: 15; J gene: TRBJ2-7; D gene: TRBD2; CDR3 DNA: TGTGCCAGCAGTATACTCAGCGGGGCCTCCTACGAGCAGTACTTC; CDR3 protein: CASSILSGASYEQYF
clone size: .; V gene: TRBV4-2; CDR3 length: 16; J gene: TRBJ2-7; D gene: TRBD1; CDR3 DNA: TGTGCCAGCAGCCAAGATGAGACAGGGGTCCCCTACGAGCAGTACTTC; CDR3 protein: CASSQDETGVPYEQYF
clone size: .; V gene: TRBV3-1/TRBV3-2; CDR3 length: 13; J gene: TRBJ2-3; D gene: .; CDR3 DNA: TGTGCCAGCAGTTCGAGGGGCACAGATACGCAGTATTTT; CDR3 protein: CASSSRGTDTQYF
clone size: .; V gene: TRBV5-1; CDR3 length: 14; J gene: TRBJ2-3; D gene: TRBD1; CDR3 DNA: TGCGCCAGCAGCTCGGGACAGGGGGCCGATACGCAGTATTTT; CDR3 protein: CASSSGQGADTQYF
clone size: .; V gene: TRBV10-2; CDR3 length: 15; J gene: TRBJ1-5; D gene: .; CDR3 DNA: TGCGCCAGCAGTGCAGGAACAGCGGCAAATCAGCCCCAGCATTTT; CDR3 protein: CASSAGTAANQPQHF
clone size: .; V gene: TRBV7-9; CDR3 length: 14; J gene: TRBJ1-2; D gene: TRBD1; CDR3 DNA: TGTGCCAGCAGCTTTCAGGGGGCTAACTATGGCTACACCTTC; CDR3 protein: CASSFQGANYGYTF
clone size: .; V gene: TRBV7-9; CDR3 length: 14; J gene: TRBJ1-4; D gene: .; CDR3 DNA: TGTGCCAGCACAAAAACAGGGTCTGTTGAAAAACTGTTTTTT; CDR3 protein: CASTKTGSVEKLFF
clone size: few; V gene: TRBV7-8; CDR3 length: 16; J gene: TRBJ2-2; D gene: TRBD2; CDR3 DNA: TGTGCCAGCAGCCGCCTAGCGGGGCCGAACACCGGGGAGCTGTTTTTT; CDR3 protein: CASSRLAGPNTGELFF
clone size: .; V gene: TRBV12-3/TRBV12-4; CDR3 length: 12; J gene: TRBJ1-3; D gene: .; CDR3 DNA: TGTGCCAGCAGCGACTTTGAAAACACCATATATTTT; CDR3 protein: CASSDFENTIYF
clone size: .; V gene: TRBV6-4; CDR3 length: 13; J gene: TRBJ2-7; D gene: .; CDR3 DNA: TGTGCCAGCCTCAGGACAGAGACCTACGAGCAGTACTTC; CDR3 protein: CASLRTETYEQYF
clone size: .; V gene: TRBV29-1; CDR3 length: 15; J gene: TRBJ2-2; D gene: TRBD2; CDR3 DNA: TGCAGCGTTGAGGGGACTAGCGGGGGCACCGGGGAGCTGTTTTTT; CDR3 protein: CSVEGTSGGTGELFF
clone size: .; V gene: TRBV27; CDR3 length: 13; J gene: TRBJ2-7; D gene: .; CDR3 DNA: TGTGCCAGCAGTCAAGGGGGGGTGGGCGAGCAGTACTTC; CDR3 protein: CASSQGGVGEQYF
clone size: .; V gene: TRBV6-5; CDR3 length: 13; J gene: TRBJ2-7; D gene: .; CDR3 DNA: TGTGCCAGCAGCCCAGCGTTCTTCTACGAGCAGTACTTC; CDR3 protein: CASSPAFFYEQYF
clone size: .; V gene: TRBV4-2; CDR3 length: 16; J gene: TRBJ2-5; D gene: .; CDR3 DNA: TGTGCCAGCAGCCAGCCGGGGAACAGCTACCAAGAGACCCAGTACTTC; CDR3 protein: CASSQPGNSYQETQYF
clone size: .; V gene: TRBV5-6; CDR3 length: 15; J gene: TRBJ1-1; D gene: .; CDR3 DNA: TGTGCCAGCAGCTTGGGTAGGAGTAGGCCGGCTGAAGCTTTCTTT; CDR3 protein: CASSLGRSRPAEAFF
clone size: .; V gene: TRBV7-8; CDR3 length: 15; J gene: TRBJ1-4; D gene: TRBD1; CDR3 DNA: TGTGCCAGCAGCCCCCGGGACAGCTGGCATGAAAAACTGTTTTTT; CDR3 protein: CASSPRDSWHEKLFF
clone size: .; V gene: TRBV5-1; CDR3 length: 15; J gene: TRBJ2-7; D gene: TRBD2; CDR3 DNA: TGCGCCAGCAGCTTGAACAGCGGGAGCTCCTACGAGCAGTACTTC; CDR3 protein: CASSLNSGSSYEQYF
clone size: .; V gene: TRBV7-2; CDR3 length: 15; J gene: TRBJ2-1; D gene: TRBD1; CDR3 DNA: TGTGCCAGCAGCCCGGGACAGCCCTTCTACAATGAGCAGTTCTTC; CDR3 protein: CASSPGQPFYNEQFF
clone size: .; V gene: TRBV19; CDR3 length: 14; J gene: TRBJ1-4; D gene: TRBD1; CDR3 DNA: TGTGCCAGTAGCAGTAACAGGGGACGCGAAAAACTGTTTTTT; CDR3 protein: CASSSNRGREKLFF
clone size: .; V gene: TRBV4-1; CDR3 length: 15; J gene: TRBJ2-1; D gene: .; CDR3 DNA: TGCGCCAGCAGCCCCCGCCGTGAAGCGACCAATGAGCAGTTCTTC; CDR3 protein: CASSPRREATNEQFF
clone size: .; V gene: TRBV10-3; CDR3 length: 15; J gene: TRBJ1-5; D gene: TRBD1; CDR3 DNA: TGTGCCATCGGACAGGGGGTGGACGGCAATCAGCCCCAGCATTTT; CDR3 protein: CAIGQGVDGNQPQHF
clone size: .; V gene: TRBV3-1/TRBV3-2; CDR3 length: 16; J gene: TRBJ2-5; D gene: TRBD2; CDR3 DNA: TGTGCCAGCAGCCGAGGACTAGCGGGGGGTTTGGAGACCCAGTACTTC; CDR3 protein: CASSRGLAGGLETQYF
clone size: many; V gene: TRBV24-1; CDR3 length: 15; J gene: TRBJ2-2; D gene: TRBD1; CDR3 DNA: TGTGCCACCAGTGATGGGGACAGGCACACCGGGGAGCTGTTTTTT; CDR3 protein: CATSDGDRHTGELFF
clone size: .; V gene: TRBV4-2; CDR3 length: 15; J gene: TRBJ2-7; D gene: .; CDR3 DNA: TGTGCCAGCAGTAAAGGAGACCGGGACATAGACGAGCAGTACTTC; CDR3 protein: CASSKGDRDIDEQYF
clone size: .; V gene: TRBV27; CDR3 length: 13; J gene: TRBJ2-7; D gene: .; CDR3 DNA: TGTGCCAGCAGTTTATTACAGGGTTACGAGCAGTACTTC; CDR3 protein: CASSLLQGYEQYF
clone size: .; V gene: TRBV7-6; CDR3 length: 14; J gene: TRBJ2-7; D gene: .; CDR3 DNA: TGTGCCAGCAGCCCCGGCCCCACAGGTTACGAGCAGTACTTC; CDR3 protein: CASSPGPTGYEQYF